The entry below describes one TCR beta chain. The antigen it recognizes is unknown. No base-level quality is on record; no much larger clone is a single base apart. This record comes from a study of T cell responses to AZD1222 COVID-19 vaccine (dated by TCRdb to the early 2020s). For the wider study: AZD1222 recipients given second doses at about 4 weeks or at about 12 weeks were pooled, since spike-specific TCR depth and breadth were not found to differ between the two schedules. TCR sequencing was performed for 230 to 250 trial participants, of whom around 200 were given two doses of AZD1222 and around 25 were given two doses of MenACWY control vaccine. Trial participants were enrolled by age into subgroups of 18-55, 56-69 and 70-plus years, and around 140, 26 and 57 TCR-sequenced participants, respectively, were included in these subgroups.

Taken from the germline V gene (reference sequence), the CDR1 and CDR2 loops are DFQATT and SNEGSKA. The CDR3 runs 14 amino acids, cysteine and phenylalanine included. CDR3 DNA only is kept here, 42 bases in frame from base 1. At the junction V is shortened by 3 bases and J by 2 bases, with 12 bases in between. The time point tag for this specimen amounts to: baseline before first vaccination. Vaccinee samples were obtained from the UK trials COV001 and COV002, which included a single-blind randomized controlled phase 2/3 trial of AZD1222 (ChAdOx1 nCoV-19) in healthy adults. Trial participant PBMC samples were collected at day 0 and day 28 after the second dose for TCRbeta chain sequencing. Overall study results and their limits: Most participants were white British and females outnumbered males, and the authors suggested that clonal diversity may have been underestimated. Because no day 14 peak-response samples were available, the repertoires could be characterized only after the peak T cell response. In the small 56-69-year group, the increase in depth fell short of significance, most likely because of low power. After two AZD1222 doses, both the breadth and the depth of spike-specific TCRs were significantly higher than at day 0 and than in MenACWY recipients. Nearly half of unique spike-specific TCRs reportedly recognized epitopes outside regions mutated in the B.1.351 and B.1.1.7 variants. The whole spike protein was spanned by vaccine-associated CD4 TCRs, and dominant responses were seen in regions 160-218 and 743-854. Conclusions about previously exposed vaccinees are limited, since just 5 to 7 AZD1222 recipients were seropositive for SARS-CoV-2 at baseline.

The CDR3 regions of human TCRbeta chains were subjected to immunosequencing. In the paper's pipeline: TCRs in the repertoires were compared against a reference library of SARS-CoV-2-specific TCRs that had been generated with the MIRA antigen-specificity platform. Breadth was defined as the fraction of unique TCRs that were SARS-CoV-2-associated, and depth was defined as the fraction of total T cells that were SARS-CoV-2-associated. Using the MIRA data, every spike-specific TCR was mapped to the spike region that the TCR reacted to and assigned to either a CD4 or a CD8 class. Log10-transformed breadth and depth values were compared by one-way ANOVA with Sidak's multiple comparisons tests. Held by TCRdb, this immuneACCESS table contains in-frame sequences only and omits some clones. Under half of the omission traces to an unresolved V gene where checked; the cause of the rest is unknown. V and J calls and clone size are given by that table; D and trimming were obtained from the DNA. In all, the sample holds 130,000 or so clones, and 75% to 90% of those were seen once. Clones ranked in the top ten supply just under 6.5% of the sample.

The sequence links TRBV20-1 to TRBJ2-3; the D region possibly corresponds to TRBD1 (6 bases align). The TCR was taken from an adult in good health. Sequencing was performed on peripheral blood, taken on day 0 of AZD1222 vaccination. In nucleotide form, the sequence is TGCAGTGCTAGTAAGGGGGACACCACAGATACGCAGTATTTT. It translates as CSASKGDTTDTQYF.